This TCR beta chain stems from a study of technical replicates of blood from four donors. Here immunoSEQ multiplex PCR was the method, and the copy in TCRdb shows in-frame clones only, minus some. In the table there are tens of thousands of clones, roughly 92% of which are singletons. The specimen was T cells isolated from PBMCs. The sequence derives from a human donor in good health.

This CDR3 is CASSLVIGSNEAFF. For the CDR3, the DNA is TGCGCCAGCAGCTTGGTTATCGGTTCTAATGAAGCTTTCTTT. The genes are TRBV5-1 and TRBJ1-1, with D hard to call. V was cut by 0 bases and J by 7 bases, with 13 bases left in between. The CDR3 has 14 residues. Germline assignment: CDR1 SGHRS and CDR2 YFSETQ.